This paragraph covers one T cell receptor beta chain sequence. This clone was recorded once. The antigen this receptor binds is unknown. Base quality data are lacking; no much larger clone is found one base away. Based on the germline V gene (reference sequence), the CDR1 and CDR2 sequences are SGHNT and YYREEE. Unmatched junction bases come to 9, with V trimmed by 3 bases and J by 7 bases. There are 16 amino acids in the CDR3, from cysteine to phenylalanine inclusive. Just the 48-base CDR3 DNA is kept, in frame starting at base 1. Receptors were amplified or captured by the immunoSEQ multiplex PCR assay. For the multiplex PCR, a mixture combining 60 forward primers for TCR Vbeta segments and 13 reverse primers for TCR Jbeta segments was used. The CDR3 region of rearranged TCR beta genes was amplified from genomic DNA by a multiplex PCR assay. The amplified TCR beta libraries were sequenced on the Illumina HiSeq System as 87-base-pair reads. Per the original workflow: A later analysis tallied roughly 80 million unique TCR beta chains across the 700 or so repertoires, and around 10 million of those chains were shared by two or more donors. Raw reads were error-corrected and collapsed into unique sequences by a nearest-neighbor algorithm in which closely related sequences were merged to remove PCR and sequencing errors. CDR3 sequences were aligned to IMGT reference sequences to assign V, D and J gene segments. For a sequence to be retained, a match of at least six nucleotides to both a V gene segment and a J gene segment was required. A rearrangement counted as productive if the CDR3 had no stop codons and remained in frame with V and J, and every other rearrangement counted as non-productive. Following IMGT convention, CDR3 was defined as the stretch from the second conserved V-encoded cysteine to the conserved J-encoded phenylalanine. The earlier analysis of 550 to 650 of the donors excluded any sequence lacking an unambiguous match to a single V gene segment. In an earlier analysis of approximately 500 of the donors, a V segment was called functional when productive rearrangements were above 56.7%, and segregating when the standard deviation between donors exceeded 5%. A statistical classification framework was built to diagnose cytomegalovirus status from the catalog of TCR beta chain sequences. In a later analysis, V and J genes were assigned by comparing TCR nucleotide sequences against IMGT/GENE-DB human TR gene sequences. The TCRdist pipeline was used in a later analysis to assign CDR3 sequences and most-parsimonious VDJ recombination scenarios. A later analysis defined each TCR beta chain by its CDR3 amino acid sequence plus V-gene family, and excluded reads lacking a unique V-gene family. A later analysis removed several hundred highly shared, low-generation-probability nucleotide sequences to deal with suspected cross-contamination and a sequencing artifact. In a later analysis, a clonal expansion index for each public chain was calculated from normalized within-repertoire ranks of inferred template counts. A later analysis computed generation probabilities with a VDJ recombination model fitted to out-of-frame rearrangements, and checked the results against IGoR. Hypergeometric tests were used in a later analysis to score TCR-TCR, TCR-HLA and TCR-CMV co-occurrence, with a repertoire-size bias correction applied to the TCR pairs. A later analysis estimated false discovery rates by permuting HLA or CMV assignments 20 times. In a later analysis, co-occurring TCRs were grouped using DBSCAN, and TCRdist sequence similarity was added for clustering within HLA-allele-positive subsets. For co-occurrence clustering, repertoires with fewer than 30,000 or more than 120,000 public chains were excluded, along with 5 or 6 repertoires with anomalous nucleotide sharing. TCRdb provides this immuneACCESS table in a form limited to in-frame rearrangements. Some clones are lacking; in checked studies, under half of them reflect an unresolved V gene, and why the rest are absent is not known. V, J and clone size reflect that table, while D and trimming were determined from the DNA. In all, the sample holds 110,000 to 150,000 clones, and 70% of those were seen once. The ten largest clones add up to roughly 1.7% of the sample.

This sample was included in a study of cytomegalovirus exposure and HLA in healthy donors (dated by TCRdb to about 2017). Broadly, across the study: In an earlier analysis of 550 to 750 of the donors, 276 Gb of sequence data and roughly 100 million unique TCR beta sequences from about 190 million T cells were reported. An early release that covered about 600 HLA-typed donors contained about 300 gigabases of sequencing data and around 80 million unique TCR sequences. Among the roughly 400 genotyped donors, around 79% belonged to the genetic ancestry cluster associated with self-reported Caucasian donors. The study aimed to test whether signatures of past pathogen exposure could be identified by cataloging public T cell receptors. The T cell repertoires of 670 or so subjects were profiled by immunosequencing and related to cytomegalovirus serostatus. A separate validation cohort of roughly 130 different subjects was used in addition to the roughly 700-subject first cohort. High-throughput TCR immunosequencing, statistical association of individual TCRs with disease status, and machine learning were combined to predict cytomegalovirus infection status. To study patterns of TCR occurrence, a later analysis re-analyzed previously published TCR beta repertoires from under 750 donors and added high-resolution HLA genotyping. Rather than using new phenotypic data, the later analysis identified candidate immune exposures from TCR beta sequences and from how often those sequences occurred across donors. An earlier analysis of nearly 600 of the donors applied high-throughput TCR beta sequencing to assess whether each TCR beta V gene segment acted as functional or pseudogenic. Donor age, sex, ethnicity and CMV serostatus were compiled together with the repertoire data. A later genetic analysis used genome-wide SNP genotypes for about 65% of the roughly 670 donors, treating that subset as a discovery cohort. Every discovery cohort repertoire had been produced on one sequencing platform. HLA typing included class I and class II loci at four-digit resolution. The number of donors typed differed by locus, with roughly 629-640 for A, B, C, DRB1 and DQB1, more than 500 for DQA1, over 600 for DPA1, and some 450 for DPB1. Because of strong linkage in the cohort, roughly five DR-DQ haplotypes were treated as single units for association and clustering. Across around 400 genotyped donors of the cohort, an average of about 240,000 unique TCR beta nucleotide sequences per donor were sequenced, and approximately 17% of those sequences were non-productive. The study at large found these results: The 87-base-pair reads could not distinguish some IMGT-functional V segments, including TRBV6-2 and TRBV6-3, so those segments were excluded. In a later analysis, several top co-occurrence clusters were reported to appear linked to parvovirus B19, influenza, CMV and Epstein-Barr virus. Most TCR sequences were observed very rarely across donors, whereas some public TCRs were present in many individuals. It was suggested by the authors that the approach could potentially be generalized to other disease states and immunological phenotypes. A few of the identified cytomegalovirus-associated TCR beta chains were confirmed in vitro to be specific for cytomegalovirus antigens. A further reported finding was that TCR beta sequences accurately predicted the HLA-A and HLA-B alleles for most subjects in the first cohort. Immune exposure information for the cohort was limited to CMV serostatus. Because counts were too low, about 15 rarely observed V segments, including chromosome 9 orphons, were left out of the earlier analysis of 587 of the donors. Cytomegalovirus status was reported to be diagnosed by the classifier with high specificity and sensitivity in both the original and validation cohorts. A cluster of highly shared sequence variants was judged likely to represent a technical artifact of the sequencing pipeline. A later analysis found that HLA-associated TCR beta chains were more clonally expanded and had lower generation probabilities than equally common non-associated chains. In the study, approximately 150 TCR beta chains were listed as associated with cytomegalovirus. This cohort had only TCR beta chains sequenced, and the lack of alpha or paired-chain data limited which features could be detected. A later analysis associated 16,951 TCR beta sequences with specific HLA alleles at a false discovery rate of 0.05. According to a later analysis, TCR association rates differed among HLA loci, with DRB1 alleles showing the most associated TCRs and HLA-C alleles showing the fewest. In an earlier analysis of roughly 560 of the donors, most TCR beta V segments were observed in productive rearrangements about 87% or about 30% of the time, broadly matching IMGT annotations. Because some donors lacked HLA typing at each locus, the association tests relied only on the typed subset. Correlated functional status among segregating V segments might be attributable to linkage disequilibrium, but an unknown experimental factor could not be ruled out. When HLA alleles, especially DR and DQ, strongly co-occurred, TCR associations were difficult to assign to individual alleles. Compared with the roughly 670-donor mean, donors in an Asian-associated ancestry cluster had fewer N-insertions in productive TCRs, according to a later genetic analysis. V-gene and J-gene trimming of TCR beta chains was associated with a missense DCLRE1C variant in a later genetic analysis, and the association was replicated in an independent cohort. The presence/absence analyses assumed that sequencing depth was roughly uniform across donors, and that assumption may not be true. In a later analysis, most CMV-associated TCR beta chains were found to appear HLA-restricted, with HLA associations seemingly driven largely by CMV exposure.

The cohort consisted of 650 to 850 healthy bone marrow donors. Cohort members were all nominally healthy when sampled, although unrecorded immune exposures were likely present. The donor tested CMV seronegative, placing the donor among the roughly 400 seronegative members of the cohort. Each donor provided a peripheral blood sample, and peripheral blood mononuclear cells were used for TCR beta sequencing. Genomic DNA extraction from the blood cell samples was performed with the Qiagen DNeasy Blood Extraction Kit. The receptor comes from a woman in her twenties or thirties in good health and CMV-seronegative. Sequences were obtained from PBMCs. The chain is encoded by TRBV5-4 joined to TRBJ2-2, with TRBD1 matching 10 junction bases. The CDR3 amino acid sequence is: CASSSPGQGIVGELFF. The DNA sequence is as follows: TGTGCCAGCAGCTCACCGGGACAGGGGATTGTCGGGGAGCTGTTTTTT. Full variable domain (CDR3 extended with the reference TRBV5-4 and TRBJ2-2 proteins): ETGVTQSPTHLIKTRGQQVTLRCSSQSGHNTVSWYQQALGQGPQFIFQYYREEENGRGNFPPRFSGLQFPNYSSELNVNALELDDSALYLCASSSPGQGIVGELFFGEGSRLTVL.